Sequencing of this T cell receptor beta chain was carried out in a study of neurological immune-mediated disorders. Noted time point: longitudinal time-point 2. Individuals who volunteered at a blood bank located in Maryland, USA, made up the group of healthy controls. The CDR3 has 12 amino acids. V was pared by 1 base and J by 5 bases, with 5 bases between. Germline V gene data show CDR1 as SGHTA and CDR2 as FQGNSA. TCRdb independently ran MiXCR on the 5' RACE reads; one entry per CDR3 protein. The table has more than 55,000 distinct CDR3 sequences, less than 10% seen once; the top ten hold 9.5% to 15%.

This sequence was found in a man aged 25-40 years in good health. The V gene is TRBV7-2, the J gene TRBJ2-5; D not resolved. The sequencing input was PBMCs. Here the CDR3 reads CASSLVGETQYF. CDR3 in DNA: TGTGCCAGCAGCTTAGTGGGGGAGACCCAGTACTTC.